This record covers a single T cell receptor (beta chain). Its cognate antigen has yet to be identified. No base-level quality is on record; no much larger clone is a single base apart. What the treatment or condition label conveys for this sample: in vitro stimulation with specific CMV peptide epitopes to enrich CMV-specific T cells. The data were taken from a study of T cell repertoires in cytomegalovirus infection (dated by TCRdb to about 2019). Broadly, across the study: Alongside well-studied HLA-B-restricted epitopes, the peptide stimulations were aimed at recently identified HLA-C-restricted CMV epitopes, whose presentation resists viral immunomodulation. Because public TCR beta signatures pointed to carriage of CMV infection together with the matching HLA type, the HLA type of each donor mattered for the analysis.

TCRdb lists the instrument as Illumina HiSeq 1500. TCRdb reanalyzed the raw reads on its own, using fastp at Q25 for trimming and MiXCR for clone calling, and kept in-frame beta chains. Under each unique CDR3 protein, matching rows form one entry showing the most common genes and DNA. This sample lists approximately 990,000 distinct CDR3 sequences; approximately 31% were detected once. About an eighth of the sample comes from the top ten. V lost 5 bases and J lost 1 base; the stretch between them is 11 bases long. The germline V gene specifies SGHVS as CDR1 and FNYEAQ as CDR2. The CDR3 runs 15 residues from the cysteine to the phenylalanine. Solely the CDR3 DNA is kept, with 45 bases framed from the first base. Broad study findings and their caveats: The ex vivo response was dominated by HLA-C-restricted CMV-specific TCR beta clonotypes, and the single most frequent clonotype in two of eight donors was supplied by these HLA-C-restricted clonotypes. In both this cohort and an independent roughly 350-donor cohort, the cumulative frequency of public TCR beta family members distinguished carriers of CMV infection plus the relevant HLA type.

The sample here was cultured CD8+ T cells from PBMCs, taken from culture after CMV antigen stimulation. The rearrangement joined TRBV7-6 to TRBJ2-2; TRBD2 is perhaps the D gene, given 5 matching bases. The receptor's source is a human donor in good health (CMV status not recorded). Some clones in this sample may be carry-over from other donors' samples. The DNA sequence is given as TGTGCCAGCAGCCCCCCCGAGGGGAACACCGGGGAGCTGTTTTTT. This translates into CASSPPEGNTGELFF.